This TCR beta chain comes out of a study of response to subunit inactivated influenza vaccine (dated by TCRdb to about 2018). As for the study more broadly: To follow how T cells responded to a trivalent subunit inactivated influenza vaccine, the researchers relied on deep quantitative profiling of the T cell receptor repertoire. Overall results and qualifications from the work: According to the authors, only a limited number of new T cells may be recruited by each seasonal influenza vaccination.

The protocol used for the library was RT-PCR. Sequenced on an Illumina HiSeq 2500. Starting from the raw public reads, TCRdb applied fastp trimming at Q25, assembled clones with MiXCR and retained in-frame beta chains. Records with the same CDR3 protein are collapsed into one entry carrying the most frequent genes and DNA. Across this sample there are around 850,000 distinct CDR3 sequences, with 18% seen only once. The ten largest clonotypes hold 11% of the sample. With respect to this clonotype: Its antigen specificity is not known. The record has no base qualities; no much larger clone is one base away.

Sample: PBMCs from blood, taken less than 6 days after vaccination. The sequence derives from a man in his forties or fifties who received an inactivated influenza vaccine. Donor details come from another sample of the same person, matched by shared clones.

The CDR3 sequence is CASSPPGRKIQADTQYF. At the DNA level, the sequence is TGTGCCAGCTCACCACCGGGACGGAAGATTCAAGCAGATACGCAGTATTTT. The chain links TRBV18 with TRBJ2-3; the D gene cannot be resolved beyond TRBD1 or TRBD2, each matching 5 bases. Taken from the germline V gene, the CDR1 and CDR2 loops are KGHSH and LQKENI. V was cut back by 0 bases and J by 4 bases, leaving a gap of 17 bases between them. The CDR3 numbers 17 residues from cysteine through phenylalanine. The entry retains the CDR3 DNA only, 51 bases that are in frame from base 1.